Given below is one TCR beta chain in context. The time point denotes: recipient sample about 28 days before transplant, after cytoreduction. Samples: about 28 days before transplant, then days 30, 100 and 180 after. The method was immunoSEQ multiplex PCR; TCRdb's version includes in-frame clones alone and lacks a portion of them. The data contain about 6,900 clones, nearly 98% of them singletons. Trimming removed 7 bases at V and 2 bases at J, with 26 bases between. CDR1 and CDR2 (germline): SGHTA, FQGNSA. CDR3 size: 18 residues. These data come from a study of T cell clonotyping in hematopoietic cell transplantation.

The input for sequencing was peripheral blood mononuclear cells, taken before stem cell transplant. V and J are TRBV7-2 and TRBJ1-2; unclear D gene. This clonotype originated in a man between 65 and 79 years old with acute myeloid leukemia. Some clones in this sample may be carry-over from other donors' samples. The CDR3 region is CASTHPVMEYPKNYGYTF. The CDR3 nucleotides read TGTGCCAGCACCCACCCCGTCATGGAATACCCCAAAAACTATGGCTACACCTTC.